This entry lists 3 T cell receptor beta chains sequenced from one sample in a study of cytomegalovirus exposure and HLA in healthy donors. 60 Vbeta and 13 Jbeta primers were used in PCR. Libraries were prepared by immunoSEQ multiplex PCR; TCRdb keeps only in-frame clonotypes and omits some of them. Of some 180,000 clones listed, 77% are singletons. Sequenced sample: PBMCs. These receptor sequences come from a young man in good health and CMV-seronegative.

This clone has more than one count but fewer than ten. The CDR3 reads CASSPSYSGGLFTDTQYF. The CDR3 nucleotides are TGTGCCAGCAGCCCCTCCTATAGCGGGGGGCTATTCACAGATACGCAGTATTTT. The rearrangement joins TRBV4-2 to TRBJ2-3; 10 bases agree with TRBD2. CDR3 length: 18 residues. Germline V lookup: CDR1 LGHNA, CDR2 YNFKEQ. J lost 2 bases, V lost 4 bases, and 12 bases had no gene match.

This chain uses TRBV4-3 with TRBJ1-6; 8 nucleotides line up with TRBD1. The V segment lost 0 bases and the J segment 10 bases; nucleotides outside the gene matches: 5. The CDR3 is 15 residues long. Germline V gene data show CDR1 as LGHNA and CDR2 as YSLEER. CDR3 amino acids: CASSQDRGRLSPLHF. The CDR3 DNA follows: TGCGCCAGCAGCCAAGACAGGGGGCGATTGTCACCCCTCCACTTT.

CDR3 bases: TGTGCCAGCAGGCCAGCGGGGGTGAGAGGGGACCAGTACTTC. Its translation is CASRPAGVRGDQYF. This chain joins TRBV2 and TRBJ2-5; 8 bases align to TRBD2. The ends lost 6 bases at V and 10 bases at J; junction bases unmatched: 13. The germline CDR1 and CDR2 sequences are SNHLY and FYNNEI. The CDR3 runs 14 residues.